The next 32 T cell receptor beta chains were all read from a single sample in a study of shared clonotypes between healthy human individuals. Produced via immunoSEQ multiplex PCR; TCRdb's table is partial and in-frame only. This table has roughly 1,500,000 clones, approximately 98% appearing once. The specimen sequenced was naive CD4+ T cells sorted from blood. Subset noted: CD45RA+ positively selected. All receptors come from a man aged 25 to 45 in good health.

The chain joins TRBV6-5 to TRBJ2-2; D is uncertain. The CDR3 is 11 residues long. Trimming stripped 8 bases from V and 2 bases from J, with 3 bases between. Germline CDR1 MNHEY, CDR2 SVGAGI. The CDR3 coding sequence is TGTGCCAGCCAAAACACCGGGGAGCTGTTTTTT. It yields the protein CASQNTGELFF.

This chain uses TRBV27 with TRBJ2-4, with D possibly TRBD1 on 5 matching bases. The CDR3 runs 15 residues. In germline, CDR1 is MNHEY, CDR2 SMNVEV (reference sequence). The V gene lost 6 bases and the J gene lost 0 bases, with 12 bases spanning the gap. The CDR3 is CASSLQGGAKNIQYF. The DNA of the CDR3 is TGTGCCAGCAGCCTTCAGGGTGGAGCCAAAAACATTCAGTACTTC.

This clone came up once. This chain joins TRBV7-8 and TRBJ2-5; D perhaps matches TRBD2 (6 bases). There are 15 residues in the CDR3. Germline V gene sequence: CDR1 SGHVS, CDR2 FQNEAQ. Deletions cut 5 bases from V and 1 base from J, with 14 bases between. CDR3 amino acids: CASSPLRGLQETQYF. CDR3 nucleotides: TGTGCCAGCAGCCCCCTCCGGGGACTCCAAGAGACCCAGTACTTC.

The chain carries TRBV5-8 and TRBJ2-7, with 12 bases aligning to TRBD2. In germline, CDR1 is SGHTS, CDR2 YDEGEE. The CDR3 totals 16 residues. The V gene end was trimmed by 4 bases and the J gene end by 0 bases; junction bases not matched to a gene: 5. CDR3 in DNA: TGTGCCAGCAGCCCGGGGACTAGCGGGCTCTCCTACGAGCAGTACTTC. Translating it yields CASSPGTSGLSYEQYF.

This chain joins TRBV11-3 and TRBJ2-2; 9 bases fit TRBD1. With V trimmed by 4 bases and J by 0 bases, 3 bases remained unmatched. The CDR3 has 16 residues. The germline V gene encodes CDR1 SGHNT and CDR2 YENEEA. The CDR3: CASSWGQGSNTGELFF. The DNA for the CDR3 is TGTGCCAGCAGCTGGGGACAGGGCTCGAACACCGGGGAGCTGTTTTTT.

The count of this clone is one. V is TRBV30 and J is TRBJ1-1; D not resolved. Trimming took off 6 bases at V and 3 bases at J, with 11 bases between the two ends. The CDR3 spans 12 residues. Germline CDR1 and CDR2: GTSNPN and SVGIG (reference sequence). For the CDR3, the DNA is TGTGCCTGTCCGCTACAAGACACTGAAGCTTTCTTT. This gives the protein CACPLQDTEAFF.

The rearrangement uses TRBV6-1 and TRBJ1-2, with D perhaps matching TRBD1 (6 bases). The germline CDR1 and CDR2 sequences are MNHNS and SASEGT. The CDR3 sequence is 14 residues long. V was pared by 3 bases and J by 8 bases, with 16 bases between. The CDR3 sequence: CASSDYPGARGYTF. CDR3 DNA: TGTGCCAGCAGTGACTATCCAGGGGCAAGGGGCTACACCTTC.

V is TRBV21-1 and J is TRBJ1-1; no check of the table's D call, TRBD1, against the DNA was made. TRBV21-1 is deemed a pseudogene. CDR3 size: 18 residues. CDR3 bases: TGTGCCAGCAGCGCCCAAGACCGCGCCGGACAGGGCACCCCTGAAGCTTTCTTT. Its translation: CASSAQDRAGQGTPEAFF.

V is TRBV7-6 and J is TRBJ2-5, with TRBD1 as a possible D gene (7 bases). The CDR3 length is 15 residues. V lost 5 bases and J 5 bases, leaving 18 bases between the germline ends. CDR1 and CDR2 from the germline V gene are SGHVS and FNYEAQ. The CDR3 nucleotides are TGTGCCAGCAGCACCCCGACAGGGCTAGCGGAGACCCAGTACTTC. It is translated as CASSTPTGLAETQYF.

This chain connects TRBV6-6 to TRBJ2-7, with 14 bases aligning to TRBD2. CDR3 length equals 16 residues. V lost 5 bases and J lost 6; bases outside the gene matches: 9. The germline CDR1 and CDR2 sequences are MNHNY and SVGAGI (reference sequence). The CDR3 coding sequence is TGTGCCAGCAGTCCTAAAAAGACTAGCGGGAGGGGCGAGCAGTACTTC. It specifies CASSPKKTSGRGEQYF.

With respect to this clone: A junction boundary mismatches the germline segment, possibly from a read error. The genes are TRBV5-4 and TRBJ2-3; 10 bases agree with TRBD2. The CDR3 runs to 14 residues. Germline V lookup: CDR1 SGHNT, CDR2 YYREEE (reference sequence). The CDR3 DNA reads as TGTGCCAGCAGCTTAGCGGGAGGGCCAGATAGGCAGTATTTT. Translated: CASSLAGGPDRQYF.

The chain is built from TRBV10-1 and TRBJ2-7, with 7 bases aligning to TRBD1. Germline lookup yields CDR1 WNHNN and CDR2 SYGVQD (reference sequence). Germline trimming cut 6 bases from V and 9 bases from J; bases unmatched to any gene: 8. This CDR3 has 12 amino acids. CDR3 in DNA: TGCGCCAGCAGCAAGACAGGGAACGGGCAGTACTTC. It specifies CASSKTGNGQYF.

The CDR3 sequence: CASSYMARSYEQYF. The CDR3 DNA reads TGTGCCAGCAGTTATATGGCGCGATCCTACGAGCAGTACTTC. The chain employs TRBV6-5 and TRBJ2-7; D is undetermined. CDR1 MNHEY and CDR2 SVGAGI come from the germline V gene. CDR3 size: 14 residues. The ends were cut back, 3 bases at V and 1 base at J, with 10 bases in the middle.

J is TRBJ2-1 and V is TRBV18; tentatively, D is TRBD2 (6 bases). Germline values: CDR1 KGHSH, CDR2 LQKENI. The CDR3 is made up of 17 amino acids. V was pared by 3 bases and J by 8 bases, with 23 bases between. Here the CDR3 reads CASSPRQALSGSDEQFF. The CDR3 DNA is TGTGCCAGCTCACCCCGTCAAGCTCTCAGCGGGTCGGATGAGCAGTTCTTC.

This clone has only one observation. V usage is TRBV5-1 and J usage is TRBJ1-1; TRBD1 agrees at 7 bases. Germline values: CDR1 SGHRS, CDR2 YFSETQ. J lost 2 bases, V lost 0 bases, and 7 bases had no gene match. This CDR3 is 16 amino acids long. As DNA, the CDR3 is TGCGCCAGCAGCTTGGCCGGGACAGCCGAAAACACTGAAGCTTTCTTT. This sequence encodes CASSLAGTAENTEAFF.

The CDR3 loop is CASSLELAGTDTQYF. CDR3 DNA sequence: TGTGCCAGCAGCTTAGAACTAGCCGGCACAGATACGCAGTATTTT. The genes are TRBV11-2 and TRBJ2-3; tentative D call: TRBD2 (6 bases). The V gene lost 0 bases and the J gene lost 1 base, with 8 bases spanning the gap. This CDR3 is built from 15 residues. The germline V gene has CDR1 SGHAT and CDR2 FQNNGV.

The chain uses TRBV28 and TRBJ2-2; TRBD2 agrees at 11 bases. This CDR3 is built from 15 residues. Germline CDR1 MDHEN, CDR2 SYDVKM. Trimming cost V 3 bases and J 6 bases; bases outside gene matches: 3. CDR3 residues: CASSLGLADPGELFF. CDR3 coding DNA: TGTGCCAGCAGTTTGGGACTAGCGGATCCCGGGGAGCTGTTTTTT.

A remark on this clone: Other DNA sequences in the same sample also yield this CDR3. The chain employs TRBV2 and TRBJ2-7; D might be TRBD2 (7 bases). Trimming pared 1 base from V and 4 bases from J, leaving 11 bases between. Germline V gives CDR1 SNHLY, CDR2 FYNNEI. The CDR3 spans 14 residues. The CDR3 reads CASSEGRGGYEQYF. The CDR3 nucleotides read TGTGCCAGCAGTGAAGGCAGGGGAGGGTACGAGCAGTACTTC.

The CDR3 DNA reads as TGCGCCAGCAGCTTGCGACAGGGGGCCCGGAGCGCTGAAGCTTTCTTT. This gives the protein CASSLRQGARSAEAFF. V gene TRBV5-1 combines with J gene TRBJ1-1, with TRBD1 matching 10 bases. Looked up from germline, CDR1 is SGHRS and CDR2 is YFSETQ. V lost 1 base to trimming and J lost 6 bases; unmatched junction nucleotides: 9. CDR3 length: 16 residues.

The J gene is TRBJ2-3, the V gene TRBV6-5, with 10 bases that match TRBD1. Unmatched junction bases numbered 7, after V lost 10 bases and J lost 3 bases. Per the germline V gene, CDR1 is MNHEY and CDR2 is SVGAGI. The CDR3 loop spans 14 amino acids. CDR3 nucleotide sequence: TGTGCCACGGGGAGACAGGGGGCAACAGATACGCAGTATTTT. It encodes CATGRQGATDTQYF.

The chain uses TRBV28 and TRBJ2-7, with D possibly matching TRBD1 (6 bases). The CDR3 has 18 amino acids. V dropped 4 bases and J dropped 0 bases, with 22 bases sitting between them. Germline V lookup: CDR1 MDHEN, CDR2 SYDVKM. CDR3 residues: CASSSGPKDRVNSYEQYF. The DNA for the CDR3 is TGTGCCAGCAGTTCAGGGCCCAAGGACAGAGTCAACTCCTACGAGCAGTACTTC. The variable domain in full, with the rest retrieved from reference TRBV28 and TRBJ2-7, is DVKVTQSSRYLVKRTGEKVFLECVQDMDHENMFWYRQDPGLGLRLIYFSYDVKMKEKGDIPEGYSVSREKKERFSLILESASTNQTSMYLCASSSGPKDRVNSYEQYFGPGTRLTVT.

The chain recombines TRBV5-1 with TRBJ2-1; TRBD2 matches 7 bases. Germline lookup yields CDR1 SGHRS and CDR2 YFSETQ. This CDR3 has 15 amino acids. V was pared by 0 bases and J by 5 bases, with 5 bases of the junction left unmatched. The CDR3 here is CASSLATLANNEQFF. The CDR3 nucleotides are TGCGCCAGCAGCTTGGCCACACTAGCGAACAATGAGCAGTTCTTC.

In nucleotides, the CDR3 is TGTGCCACCAGCAGAGAGCGGACCCAAGAGACCCAGTACTTC. Its translation: CATSRERTQETQYF. The chain carries TRBV15 and TRBJ2-5; no firm D call. Germline V gene data show CDR1 as LNHNV and CDR2 as YYDKDF (reference sequence). The CDR3 has 14 amino acids. Between the trimmed V and J ends, which lost 0 bases and 1 base, there was a span of 6 bases.

This clone has only one observation. The chain uses TRBV5-1 and TRBJ2-1; D unresolved. CDR3 size: 15 residues. The V and J ends lost 0 bases and 1 base respectively, with 8 bases between them. CDR1 and CDR2 from the germline V gene are SGHRS and YFSETQ. The DNA of the CDR3 is TGCGCCAGCAGCTTGGAAGTAGTTTCCTACAATGAGCAGTTCTTC. Protein: CASSLEVVSYNEQFF.

The chain uses TRBV7-9 and TRBJ2-7; D is undetermined. CDR3 length: 12 residues. The ends were cut back, 2 bases at V and 6 bases at J, with 8 bases in the middle. Per germline, CDR1 SEHNR and CDR2 FQNEAQ (reference sequence). Written as DNA, the CDR3 is TGTGCCAGCAGCTTACTGTACCCCGAGCAGTACTTC. Translated: CASSLLYPEQYF.

This clone came up once. The CDR3 nucleotides read TGCAGTGCTAGTGGCCCTGTGCAGTACTTC. It yields the protein CSASGPVQYF. The genes are TRBV20-1 and TRBJ2-7; D is ambiguous. CDR1 DFQATT and CDR2 SNEGSKA come from the germline V gene (reference sequence). There are 10 residues in the CDR3. The V and J ends lost 3 bases and 9 bases respectively, with 9 bases between them.

The rearrangement uses TRBV30 and TRBJ2-1, with D possibly matching TRBD2 (5 bases). Germline V gene lookup returns CDR1 GTSNPN and CDR2 SVGIG (reference sequence). Trimming took off 0 bases at V and 2 bases at J, with 17 bases between the two ends. This CDR3 has 17 amino acids. The CDR3 loop reads CAWSVLVWDGPYNEQFF. CDR3 nucleotide sequence: TGTGCCTGGAGTGTACTAGTCTGGGATGGGCCCTACAATGAGCAGTTCTTC.

The rearrangement uses TRBV11-1 and TRBJ2-1; 10 positions match TRBD1. Germline V gene sequence: CDR1 SGHAT, CDR2 FQDESV (reference sequence). V shed 4 bases, J shed 4 bases, and the junction held 4 bases outside the gene matches. The CDR3 spans 15 residues. The chain's CDR3 is CASSSRTGGYNEQFF. DNA of the CDR3: TGTGCCAGCAGCTCCCGGACAGGGGGTTACAATGAGCAGTTCTTC.

J is TRBJ1-5 and V is TRBV19, with 8 bases lining up with TRBD1. V shed 5 bases, J shed 6 bases, and the junction held 6 bases outside the gene matches. The germline V gene has CDR1 LNHDA and CDR2 SQIVND (reference sequence). The CDR3 sequence is 14 residues long. The CDR3: CASSRWDRPQPQHF. Here the CDR3 DNA reads TGTGCCAGTAGTCGGTGGGACAGGCCTCAGCCCCAGCATTTT.

The rearrangement joins TRBV7-8 to TRBJ2-5, with D perhaps matching TRBD2 (6 bases). This CDR3 contains 16 residues. Germline loops: CDR1 SGHVS, CDR2 FQNEAQ. Between the trimmed V and J ends, which lost 4 bases and 3 bases, there was a span of 18 bases. The CDR3 here is CASSSGGWTWKETQYF. The DNA for the CDR3 is TGTGCCAGCAGCTCCGGGGGTTGGACATGGAAAGAGACCCAGTACTTC.

About this clone: Other DNA sequences of this sample code for an identical CDR3. The CDR3 loop is CASSFLGTYNEQFF. CDR3 bases: TGTGCCAGCAGCTTTTTAGGCACCTACAATGAGCAGTTCTTC. The J gene is TRBJ2-1, the V gene TRBV11-2; no firm D call. Trimming removed 3 bases from V and 2 bases from J, with 8 bases in between. The germline gives CDR1 SGHAT, CDR2 FQNNGV. The CDR3 runs to 14 residues.

J is TRBJ2-1 and V is TRBV30; D tentatively reads TRBD1 or TRBD2 (6 bases each). Germline lookup yields CDR1 GTSNPN and CDR2 SVGIG (reference sequence). The CDR3 extends over 11 amino acids. V dropped 8 bases and J dropped 7 bases, with 12 bases sitting between them. CDR3 bases: TGTGCCAGGGGGAGGTCGAATGAGCAGTTCTTC. It encodes CARGRSNEQFF.